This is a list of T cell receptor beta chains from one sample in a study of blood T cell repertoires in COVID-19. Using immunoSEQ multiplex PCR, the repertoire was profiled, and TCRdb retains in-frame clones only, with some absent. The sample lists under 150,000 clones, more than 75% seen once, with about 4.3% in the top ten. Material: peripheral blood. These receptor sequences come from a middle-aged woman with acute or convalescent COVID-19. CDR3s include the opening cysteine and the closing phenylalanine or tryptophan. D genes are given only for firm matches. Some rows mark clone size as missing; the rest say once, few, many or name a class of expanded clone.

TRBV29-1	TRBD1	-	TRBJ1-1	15	CSADGQGARPTEAFF	TGCAGCGCCGACGGACAGGGGGCGAGACCCACTGAAGCTTTCTTT
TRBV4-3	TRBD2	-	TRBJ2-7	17	CASSSGGGGRGIYEQYF	TGCGCCAGCAGCTCCGGCGGGGGAGGGCGAGGAATCTACGAGCAGTACTTC
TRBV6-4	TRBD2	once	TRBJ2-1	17	CASSDCLADLPYNEQFF	TGTGCCAGCAGTGACTGTCTAGCGGATCTACCCTACAATGAGCAGTTCTTC
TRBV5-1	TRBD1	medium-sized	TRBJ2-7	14	CASSKGQGLGEQYF	TGCGCCAGCAGCAAGGGACAGGGCTTAGGCGAGCAGTACTTC
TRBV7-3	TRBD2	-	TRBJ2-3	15	CASSSLAGGTDTQYF	TGTGCCAGCAGCTCTTTAGCGGGGGGCACAGATACGCAGTATTTT
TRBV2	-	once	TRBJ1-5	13	CASSNEANQPQHF	TGTGCCAGCAGTAACGAGGCGAATCAGCCCCAGCATTTT
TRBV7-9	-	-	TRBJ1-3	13	CASSLGSGNTIYF	TGTGCCAGCAGCTTGGGCAGTGGAAACACCATATATTTT
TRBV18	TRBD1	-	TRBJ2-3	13	CASSPQDRGTQYF	TGTGCCAGCTCACCACAAGACAGGGGGACGCAGTATTTT
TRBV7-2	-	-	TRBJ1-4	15	CASSTHLLEGEKLFF	TGTGCCAGCAGCACACACCTATTAGAGGGTGAAAAACTGTTTTTT
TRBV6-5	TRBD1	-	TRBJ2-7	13	CASRPGQPYEQYF	TGTGCCAGCAGACCGGGACAGCCCTACGAGCAGTACTTC
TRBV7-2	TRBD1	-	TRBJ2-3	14	CATRTGFRTDTQYF	TGTGCCACTAGGACAGGGTTCCGCACAGATACGCAGTATTTT
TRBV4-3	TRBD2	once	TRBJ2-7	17	CASSRELSGGYSYEQYF	TGCGCCAGCAGCCGGGAGCTTAGCGGGGGGTACTCCTACGAGCAGTACTTC
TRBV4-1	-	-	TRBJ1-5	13	CASSQDGFQPQHF	TGCGCCAGCAGCCAAGACGGGTTCCAGCCCCAGCATTTT
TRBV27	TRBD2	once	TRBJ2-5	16	CASSSLGSGTQETQYF	TGTGCCAGCAGTTCCCTTGGTAGCGGGACCCAAGAGACCCAGTACTTC
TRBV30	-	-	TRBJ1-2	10	CAREHYGYTF	TGTGCCCGAGAGCACTATGGCTACACCTTC
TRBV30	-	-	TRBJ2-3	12	CAWSPNSDTQYF	TGTGCCTGGAGTCCAAACTCAGATACGCAGTATTTT